A selection of T cell receptor beta chains follows, all from one sample in a study of cytomegalovirus exposure and HLA in healthy donors. Only in-frame clones appear in the TCRdb table, and some are missing; sequencing was by immunoSEQ multiplex PCR. The sample includes 50,000 to 70,000 clones. The sample consisted of PBMCs. The receptors derive from a woman between 18 and 30 years old in good health and CMV-seronegative. The CDR3 runs from the conserved cysteine through the conserved F or W. Each record gives: V gene, J gene, D gene, CDR3 DNA, CDR3 protein. The D gene is left open where the match is weak.

V gene: TRBV7-9; J gene: TRBJ2-1; D gene: NA; CDR3 DNA: TGTGCCAGCAGCTTAGGCCGTTCAATCCCTAACAATGAGCAGTTCTTC; CDR3 protein: CASSLGRSIPNNEQFF
V gene: TRBV14; J gene: TRBJ1-6; D gene: TRBD1; CDR3 DNA: TGTGCCAGCAGCCAAGTACAGGGGTATTCACCCCTCCACTTT; CDR3 protein: CASSQVQGYSPLHF
V gene: TRBV6-5; J gene: TRBJ2-5; D gene: NA; CDR3 DNA: TGTGCCAGCAGGTCAGGGGTGGGAGAGACCCAGTACTTC; CDR3 protein: CASRSGVGETQYF
V gene: TRBV19; J gene: TRBJ2-7; D gene: TRBD2; CDR3 DNA: TGTGCCAGTAGTATAGGTAGCGGGAGCTCCCCCTACGAGCAGTACTTC; CDR3 protein: CASSIGSGSSPYEQYF
V gene: TRBV9; J gene: TRBJ2-2; D gene: TRBD2; CDR3 DNA: TGTGCCAGCAGTATAGCGGGGGAGGCGGGGGAGCTGTTTTTT; CDR3 protein: CASSIAGEAGELFF
V gene: TRBV5-1; J gene: TRBJ2-7; D gene: NA; CDR3 DNA: TGCGCCAGCAGCTCTGGCAGACAGGGAGGTCTCTACGAGCAGTACTTC; CDR3 protein: CASSSGRQGGLYEQYF
V gene: TRBV29-1; J gene: TRBJ2-1; D gene: TRBD2; CDR3 DNA: TGCAGCCTCTCCGGGACTAGCGGGAGAAAGTTAAGGTCCTACAATGAGCAGTTCTTC; CDR3 protein: CSLSGTSGRKLRSYNEQFF
V gene: TRBV6-1; J gene: TRBJ2-7; D gene: NA; CDR3 DNA: TGTGCCAGCAGTGAAGTGCGGGGCGAGCAGTACTTC; CDR3 protein: CASSEVRGEQYF
V gene: TRBV5-5; J gene: TRBJ1-5; D gene: NA; CDR3 DNA: TGTGCCAGCAGCTTGGCGGGGACAAAAAATCAGCCCCAGCATTTT; CDR3 protein: CASSLAGTKNQPQHF
V gene: TRBV30; J gene: TRBJ2-7; D gene: NA; CDR3 DNA: TGTGCCGGGAGTGTACGGCAGGCGCTATCCTACGAGCAGTACTTC; CDR3 protein: CAGSVRQALSYEQYF
V gene: TRBV7-9; J gene: TRBJ1-1; D gene: TRBD1; CDR3 DNA: TGTGCCAGCAGCCCGGCAGGGGGCGAGGCTTTCTTT; CDR3 protein: CASSPAGGEAFF
V gene: TRBV27; J gene: TRBJ2-7; D gene: NA; CDR3 DNA: TGTGCCTCTGGGCCCTTGACTACCTACGAGCAGTACTTC; CDR3 protein: CASGPLTTYEQYF
V gene: TRBV5-4; J gene: TRBJ2-5; D gene: TRBD2; CDR3 DNA: TGTGCCAGCAGCGAGACTAGCGGGAAAGAGACCCAGTACTTC; CDR3 protein: CASSETSGKETQYF
V gene: TRBV25-1; J gene: TRBJ2-5; D gene: NA; CDR3 DNA: TGTGCCAGCAGTGATCGTTCACTAGCTGAGGAAGAGACCCAGTACTTC; CDR3 protein: CASSDRSLAEEETQYF
V gene: TRBV7-9; J gene: TRBJ2-1; D gene: TRBD2; CDR3 DNA: TGTGCCAGCAGACCCGGACTAGCGGGAGGAGTCAATGAGCAGTTCTTC; CDR3 protein: CASRPGLAGGVNEQFF
V gene: TRBV5-8; J gene: TRBJ1-1; D gene: NA; CDR3 DNA: TGTGCCAGCAGCTCCCTAGGAGGAGAGAACACTGAAGCTTTCTTT; CDR3 protein: CASSSLGGENTEAFF
V gene: TRBV4-1; J gene: TRBJ1-2; D gene: TRBD1; CDR3 DNA: TGCGCCAGCAGCCAAGGGGTGGACCGGGGACAGGGCTACACCTTC; CDR3 protein: CASSQGVDRGQGYTF
V gene: TRBV5-4; J gene: TRBJ1-1; D gene: TRBD1; CDR3 DNA: TGTGCCAGCAGCTCATGGACAGGGGGCACTGAAGCTTTCTTT; CDR3 protein: CASSSWTGGTEAFF
V gene: TRBV27; J gene: TRBJ1-1; D gene: TRBD1; CDR3 DNA: TGTGCCAGCAGTTTATTAGTAGACAGGGTCTTCGGTTTGAACACTGAAGCTTTCTTT; CDR3 protein: CASSLLVDRVFGLNTEAFF
V gene: TRBV6-1; J gene: TRBJ2-7; D gene: TRBD2; CDR3 DNA: TGTGCCGCCCCCCGGACTAGCGGGAGTTACGAGCAGTACTTC; CDR3 protein: CAAPRTSGSYEQYF
V gene: TRBV6-1; J gene: TRBJ1-1; D gene: NA; CDR3 DNA: TGTGCCAGCAGTGCAGTAACCGAAGCTTTCTTT; CDR3 protein: CASSAVTEAFF
V gene: TRBV11-3; J gene: TRBJ2-1; D gene: NA; CDR3 DNA: TGTGCCAGCAGCCTCCACGGAGGGCCCAATGAGCAGTTCTTC; CDR3 protein: CASSLHGGPNEQFF
V gene: TRBV2; J gene: TRBJ1-1; D gene: NA; CDR3 DNA: TGTGCCAGCATTCCGGGATGGTCGACCACTGAAGCTTTCTTT; CDR3 protein: CASIPGWSTTEAFF